A selection of T cell receptor beta chains follows, all from one sample in a study of human T cells and chemical hapten exposure. Via MiXCR, TCRdb re-called the RACE reads, giving one row per CDR3 protein. Of 120,000 or so distinct CDR3 sequences in the sample, roughly an eighth were seen once. The source was whole blood, collected in connection with sensitization to the hapten diphenylcyclopropenone (DPC). These receptors were obtained from a man aged 18-30 years with alopecia areata. Some clones in this sample may be carry-over from other donors' samples. CDR3s include the opening cysteine and the closing phenylalanine or tryptophan. The D gene is left open where the match is weak. Rows give clone size only sometimes, using once, few, many, or a class for an expanded clone.

few . 14 TRBJ2-4 TRBV2 TGTGCCAGCAGTCCGACCGGGGGCGAGGTCGTTCAGTACTTC CASSPTGGEVVQYF
. . 14 TRBJ1-1 TRBV29-1 TGCAGCGTCGGGGTACCCCTAATCGGGCCTGAAGCTTTCTTT CSVGVPLIGPEAFF
few . 12 TRBJ2-7 TRBV10-3 TGTGCCATCAGCAGCGGAGTCAGCGAGCAGTACTTC CAISSGVSEQYF
. TRBD1 15 TRBJ1-2 TRBV12-3/TRBV12-4 TGTGCCAGCAGTCCTGGGGGGGACAGGGCTCGCGGCTACACCTTC CASSPGGDRARGYTF
. TRBD2 17 TRBJ2-1 TRBV7-3 TGTGCCAGCAGCTTAAAACTAGCGGGGAGCTCCTACAATGAGCAGTTCTTC CASSLKLAGSSYNEQFF
few . 14 TRBJ1-5 TRBV7-9 TGTGCCAGCAGCTTAGGGACAGACCATCAGCCCCAGCATTTT CASSLGTDHQPQHF
few . 14 TRBJ2-1 TRBV9 TGTGCCAGCAGCGGGGGATTCCTTGTCAATGAGCAGTTCTTC CASSGGFLVNEQFF
. . 14 TRBJ2-7 TRBV9 TGTGCCAGCAGCGTAGGACCAGATTCCTACGAGCAGTACTTC CASSVGPDSYEQYF
many . 14 TRBJ2-2 TRBV7-9 TGTGCCAGCAGCTTCCCACTTGGTCCCGGGGAGCTGTTTTTT CASSFPLGPGELFF
few TRBD2 17 TRBJ2-7 TRBV10-3 TGTGCCATCACCCCAGGGACTAGCGGGGGGCTGGGATACGAGCAGTACTTC CAITPGTSGGLGYEQYF
few . 15 TRBJ1-1 TRBV7-9 TGTGCCAGCAGCTTCGCCGGGACAATAGCTACTGAAGCTTTCTTT CASSFAGTIATEAFF
few . 12 TRBJ2-3 TRBV6-2/TRBV6-3 TGTGCCAGCACCCAAAGGGGGTTTCCGCAGTATTTT CASTQRGFPQYF
few . 17 TRBJ2-1 TRBV10-2 TGCGCCAGCAGTGAGTCTCAGCCAAGGAGCTCCTACAATGAGCAGTTCTTC CASSESQPRSSYNEQFF
once . 15 TRBJ1-1 TRBV7-2 TGTGCCAGCAGCTTAAGGAGGGGCGTTGACACTGAAGCTTTCTTT CASSLRRGVDTEAFF
many . 15 TRBJ1-5 TRBV28 TGTGCCAGCAGTTTATGGCTAGGGGGATATCAGCCCCAGCATTTT CASSLWLGGYQPQHF
many . 15 TRBJ2-1 TRBV19 TGTGCCAGTAGTATAGATCCGGGGTCCCACAATGAGCAGTTCTTC CASSIDPGSHNEQFF
many . 16 TRBJ1-6 TRBV28 TGTGCCAGCATCAAAAACCCAGGGATCGATAATTCACCCCTCCACTTT CASIKNPGIDNSPLHF
few . 15 TRBJ1-2 TRBV27 TGTGCCAGCACCTTCCTCGGGGGACTTAACTATGGCTACACCTTC CASTFLGGLNYGYTF
. . 16 TRBJ1-2 TRBV4-2 TGTGCCAGCAGCCAACCCCCCCAGGGCAGTAACTATGGCTACACCTTC CASSQPPQGSNYGYTF
few TRBD1 15 TRBJ2-1 TRBV6-5 TGTGCCAGCAGTTACTCACAGACAGGGGGCAATGAGCAGTTCTTC CASSYSQTGGNEQFF
many TRBD2 17 TRBJ2-7 TRBV20-1 TGCAGTGCTAGTCGGCTAGCGGGGGGCGGGAGCTCCTACGAGCAGTACTTC CSASRLAGGGSSYEQYF
. . 9 TRBJ2-3 TRBV10-1 TGCGCCAGCCTATTCAAGGAGTATTTT CASLFKEYF
. . 11 TRBJ2-1 TRBV29-1 TGCAGCGGCGGGCCTTACAATGAGCAGTTCTTC CSGGPYNEQFF
. . 14 TRBJ2-3 TRBV2 TGTGCCAGCAGAAGTCCCACTAGCACAGATACGCAGTATTTT CASRSPTSTDTQYF
few . 14 TRBJ2-3 TRBV7-8 TGTGCCAGCAGCTTAGCGCCCCACACAGATACGCAGTATTTT CASSLAPHTDTQYF
few . 15 TRBJ2-2 TRBV5-6 TGTGCCAGCAGCTCAGCTGATCCGAACACCGGGGAGCTGTTTTTT CASSSADPNTGELFF
. . 13 TRBJ2-1 TRBV4-3 TGCGCCAGCAGCCAAGATTCTGGTACTCGAAAGTTCTTC CASSQDSGTRKFF
few TRBD1 18 TRBJ1-5 TRBV12-3/TRBV12-4 TGTGCCAGCAGTCGCCGGGACAGGGGGCGAGGTAGCAATCAGCCCCAGCATTTT CASSRRDRGRGSNQPQHF
few . 14 TRBJ1-5 TRBV7-2 TGTGCCAGCAGCGTCCGGGACACCCATCAGCCCCAGCATTTT CASSVRDTHQPQHF
. TRBD1 14 TRBJ1-4 TRBV5-1 TGCGCCAGCAGCCCACAGGGGGCCGGAGAAAAACTGTTTTTT CASSPQGAGEKLFF
. . 15 TRBJ2-1 TRBV7-3 TGTGCCAGCAGCGGGAAGGACAGCTCCTACAATGAGCAGTTCTTC CASSGKDSSYNEQFF
many TRBD1 16 TRBJ2-7 TRBV6-2/TRBV6-3 TGTGCCAGCAGCAGTCGCACAGGGGGCATGATCTACGAGCAGTACTTC CASSSRTGGMIYEQYF
few . 16 TRBJ2-2 TRBV6-2/TRBV6-3 TGTGCCAGCAGTTACTGGGACACCCAGGGCACCGGGGAGCTGTTTTTT CASSYWDTQGTGELFF
. . 10 TRBJ1-1 TRBV5-1 TGCGCCAGCAGCCAAGAAGGTACTTTCTTT CASSQEGTFF
many . 15 TRBJ2-1 TRBV2 TGTGCCAGCAGACGAGGGGCCGCCTCCTACAATGAGCAGTTCTTC CASRRGAASYNEQFF
. . 15 TRBJ2-1 TRBV29-1 TGCAGCGTCCCACAGGGATTGAGCTCCTACAATGAGCAGTTCTTC CSVPQGLSSYNEQFF
. . 14 TRBJ1-1 TRBV4-3 TGCGCCAGCAGCCAAGATCGACGGAGCGAAGAAGCTTTCTTT CASSQDRRSEEAFF
many . 16 TRBJ2-7 TRBV4-3 TGCGCCAGCAGCCGAACAATGACACCTGATCCCTACGAGCAGTACTTC CASSRTMTPDPYEQYF
few TRBD1 15 TRBJ1-3 TRBV7-6 TGTGCCAGCAGCCGGGACAGACCGCCTGGAAACACCATATATTTT CASSRDRPPGNTIYF
. . 14 TRBJ1-1 TRBV7-9 TGTGCCAGCAGCTCCCCCGAGGTCTTGACTGAAGCTTTCTTT CASSSPEVLTEAFF
. . 17 TRBJ1-1 TRBV7-9 TGTGCCAGCAGCTTAGGGTCGGCTGGCGGGGGCTACGGTGAAGCTTTCTTT CASSLGSAGGGYGEAFF
. TRBD1 15 TRBJ2-1 TRBV27 TGTGCCAGCAGTTTGGGGACAGGGGTTTTCAATGAGCAGTTCTTC CASSLGTGVFNEQFF
few TRBD2 16 TRBJ2-1 TRBV6-2/TRBV6-3 TGTGCCAGCAGCACCCTAGCGGGGGGCCCCTACAATGAGCAGTTCTTC CASSTLAGGPYNEQFF
few . 12 TRBJ2-1 TRBV3-1 TGTGCCAGCGGAGCGGATTACAATGAGCAGTTCTTC CASGADYNEQFF
. . 14 TRBJ1-1 TRBV3-1 TGTGCCAGCAGCCAGCAGGGGCGGAACACTGAAGCTTTCTTT CASSQQGRNTEAFF
. . 13 TRBJ2-5 TRBV29-1 TGCAGCGTTGAACTAGACCGGGGAGAGACCCAGTACTTC CSVELDRGETQYF
few . 14 TRBJ2-7 TRBV9 TGTGCCAGCAGCGTAGACGGTATTTCCTACGAGCAGTACTTC CASSVDGISYEQYF
few TRBD2 15 TRBJ2-3 TRBV7-2 TGTGCCAGCAGCACCAGCGGGACTAGCACAGATACGCAGTATTTT CASSTSGTSTDTQYF
few . 15 TRBJ2-3 TRBV4-3 TGCGCCAGCAGCCAATATCGGGGTGCCACAGATACGCAGTATTTT CASSQYRGATDTQYF
. TRBD1 17 TRBJ2-1 TRBV11-2 TGTGCCAGCAGCCGGAGCGAGCCGGGACAGGGGCGCAATGAGCAGTTCTTC CASSRSEPGQGRNEQFF
. . 14 TRBJ1-1 TRBV9 TGTGCCAGCAGCGTGGACAGCAGGGGCACTGAAGCTTTCTTT CASSVDSRGTEAFF
many . 15 TRBJ1-5 TRBV4-2 TGTGCCAGCAGCCCCATGGGAGGGGGGCAAGAGCCCCAGCATTTT CASSPMGGGQEPQHF
many . 16 TRBJ1-3 TRBV7-2 TGTGCCAGCAGCCCCGACAGCAGTTCTTCTGGAAACACCATATATTTT CASSPDSSSSGNTIYF
many . 14 TRBJ2-5 TRBV7-7 TGTGCCAGCAGCCCGACCCAGAATCAAGAGACCCAGTACTTC CASSPTQNQETQYF
. . 15 TRBJ2-4 TRBV20-1 TGCAGTGCTAGAGATCTGGCAGGGCTTCGGAACATTCAGTACTTC CSARDLAGLRNIQYF
once . 14 TRBJ2-5 TRBV6-6 TGTGCCAGCAGTGATCCGGACGGGCAAGAGACCCAGTACTTC CASSDPDGQETQYF
. . 14 TRBJ2-1 TRBV6-2/TRBV6-3 TGTGCCAGCAGTTACATCCAGGGTAAGAATGAGCAGTTCTTC CASSYIQGKNEQFF